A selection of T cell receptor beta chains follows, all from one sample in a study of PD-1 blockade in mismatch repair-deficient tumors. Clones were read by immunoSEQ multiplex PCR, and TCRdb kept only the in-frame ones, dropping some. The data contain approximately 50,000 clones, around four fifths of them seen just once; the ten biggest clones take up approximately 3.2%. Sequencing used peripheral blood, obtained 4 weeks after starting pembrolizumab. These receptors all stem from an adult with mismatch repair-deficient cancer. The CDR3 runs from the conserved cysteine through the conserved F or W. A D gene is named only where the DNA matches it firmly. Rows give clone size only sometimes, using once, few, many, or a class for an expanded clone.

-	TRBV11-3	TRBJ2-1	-	CASSLGLGSYNEQFF	TGTGCCAGCAGCTTAGGGTTGGGTTCGTACAATGAGCAGTTCTTC
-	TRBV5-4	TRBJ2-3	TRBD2	CASWDSGTPDTQYF	TGTGCCAGCTGGGATAGCGGGACCCCAGATACGCAGTATTTT
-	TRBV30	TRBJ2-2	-	CAWGRARNTGELFF	TGTGCCTGGGGCCGAGCTCGGAACACCGGGGAGCTGTTTTTT
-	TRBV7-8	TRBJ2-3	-	CASSLTGDADTQYF	TGTGCCAGCAGCTTGACAGGAGACGCAGATACGCAGTATTTT
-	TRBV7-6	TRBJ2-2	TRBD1	CASSPQRGPTGELFF	TGTGCCAGCAGCCCCCAAAGGGGGCCCACCGGGGAGCTGTTTTTT
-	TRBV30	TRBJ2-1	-	CAWSPPPGQQKNNEQFF	TGTGCCTGGAGTCCCCCCCCGGGGCAACAAAAAAACAATGAGCAGTTCTTC
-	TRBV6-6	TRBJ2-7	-	CASSRTDGSTYEQYF	TGTGCCAGCAGTCGGACGGATGGATCGACCTACGAGCAGTACTTC
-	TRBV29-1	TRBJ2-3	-	CSVEEAVAQYF	TGCAGCGTTGAAGAGGCGGTGGCGCAGTATTTT
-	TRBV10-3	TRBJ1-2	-	CAISEWEDPGYTF	TGTGCCATCAGTGAGTGGGAGGACCCTGGCTACACCTTC
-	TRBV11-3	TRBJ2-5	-	CASSHNRQLRVQETQYF	TGTGCCAGCAGCCACAACCGACAACTAAGGGTCCAAGAGACCCAGTACTTC
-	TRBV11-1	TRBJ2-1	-	CASSLRGSAEFSYNEQFF	TGTGCCAGCAGCTTAAGGGGGTCCGCGGAATTTTCCTACAATGAGCAGTTCTTC
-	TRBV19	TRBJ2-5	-	CASREPYQETQYF	TGTGCCAGTCGGGAACCATACCAAGAGACCCAGTACTTC
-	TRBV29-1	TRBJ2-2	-	CSVEVVSVGGPNTGELFF	TGCAGCGTTGAAGTCGTATCGGTGGGCGGGCCTAACACCGGGGAGCTGTTTTTT
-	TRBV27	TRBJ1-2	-	CASSFSRYNGYTF	TGTGCCAGCAGTTTCTCTCGGTATAATGGCTACACCTTC
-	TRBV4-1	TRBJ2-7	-	CASSPLPGGPYEQYF	TGCGCCAGCAGCCCCCTTCCTGGGGGCCCCTACGAGCAGTACTTC
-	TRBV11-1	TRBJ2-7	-	CASSLVARGPNEQYF	TGTGCCAGCAGCTTAGTCGCGCGGGGTCCGAACGAGCAGTACTTC
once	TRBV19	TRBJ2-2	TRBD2	CASSANWMTGLAGRGVTGELFF	TGTGCCAGTAGTGCCAACTGGATGACGGGACTAGCGGGACGAGGAGTCACCGGGGAGCTGTTTTTT
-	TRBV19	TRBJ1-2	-	CASSIRYQGYGYTF	TGTGCCAGTAGTATAAGGTACCAGGGGTATGGCTACACCTTC
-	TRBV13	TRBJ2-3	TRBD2	CASSSTSSGSPDTQYF	TGTGCCAGCAGCTCCACCTCTAGCGGGAGCCCAGATACGCAGTATTTT
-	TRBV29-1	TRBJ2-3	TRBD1	CSVEDLKTGGTDTQYF	TGCAGCGTTGAAGATCTGAAGACAGGGGGCACAGATACGCAGTATTTT
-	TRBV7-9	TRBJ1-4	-	CASSPGDQQNEKLFF	TGTGCCAGCAGCCCTGGAGACCAGCAAAATGAAAAACTGTTTTTT
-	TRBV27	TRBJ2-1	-	CASSSIGNSYNEQFF	TGTGCCAGCAGTTCCATCGGGAATTCCTACAATGAGCAGTTCTTC
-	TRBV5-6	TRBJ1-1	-	CASSFTGNMNTEAFF	TGTGCCAGCAGCTTTACAGGGAACATGAACACTGAAGCTTTCTTT
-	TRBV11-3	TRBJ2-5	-	CASSLGGDGGHQYF	TGTGCCAGCAGCTTAGGGGGGGATGGCGGGCACCAGTACTTC
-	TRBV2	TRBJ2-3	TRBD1	CASSAGQYGRADTQYF	TGTGCCAGCAGTGCGGGACAGTACGGTCGAGCAGATACGCAGTATTTT
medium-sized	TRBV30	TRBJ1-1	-	CAWGRSTRGTEAFF	TGTGCCTGGGGCCGATCGACGAGAGGGACTGAAGCTTTCTTT
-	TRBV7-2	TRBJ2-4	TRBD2	CASSTSASGSPKNIQYF	TGTGCCAGCAGCACCAGCGCTAGCGGGAGCCCCAAAAACATTCAGTACTTC
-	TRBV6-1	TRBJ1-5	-	CASSVGVLNQPQHF	TGTGCCAGCAGTGTCGGGGTTCTCAATCAGCCCCAGCATTTT
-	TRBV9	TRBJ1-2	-	CASSSGAGVNYGYTF	TGTGCCAGCAGCTCAGGGGCAGGGGTTAACTATGGCTACACCTTC
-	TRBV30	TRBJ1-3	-	CAWSTGSSGNTIYF	TGTGCCTGGAGCACAGGGAGCTCTGGAAACACCATATATTTT